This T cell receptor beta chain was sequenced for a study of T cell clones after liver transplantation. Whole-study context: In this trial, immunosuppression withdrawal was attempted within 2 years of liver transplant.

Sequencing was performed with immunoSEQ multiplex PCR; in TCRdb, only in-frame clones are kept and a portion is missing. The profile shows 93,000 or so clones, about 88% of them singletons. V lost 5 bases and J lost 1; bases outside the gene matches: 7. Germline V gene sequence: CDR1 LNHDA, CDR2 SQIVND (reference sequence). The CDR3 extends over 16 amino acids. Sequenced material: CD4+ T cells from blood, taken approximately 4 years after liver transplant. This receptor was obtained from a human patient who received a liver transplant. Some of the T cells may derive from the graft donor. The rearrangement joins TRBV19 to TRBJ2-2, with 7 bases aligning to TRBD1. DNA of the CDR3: TGTGCCAGTAGTCCACACAGGGGACAGAACACCGGGGAGCTGTTTTTT. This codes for CASSPHRGQNTGELFF.